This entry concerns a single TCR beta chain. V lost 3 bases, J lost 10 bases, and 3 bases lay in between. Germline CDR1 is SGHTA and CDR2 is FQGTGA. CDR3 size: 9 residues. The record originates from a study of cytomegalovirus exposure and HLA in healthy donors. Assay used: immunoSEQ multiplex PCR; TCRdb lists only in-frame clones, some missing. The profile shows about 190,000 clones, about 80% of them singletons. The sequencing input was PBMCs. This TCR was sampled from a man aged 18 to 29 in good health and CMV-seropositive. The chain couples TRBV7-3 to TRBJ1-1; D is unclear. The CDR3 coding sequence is TGTGCCAGCAGCTTTAGAGCTTTCTTT. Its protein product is CASSFRAFF.